This T cell receptor (beta chain) was profiled in a study of T-cell reconstitution after alpha-beta-depleted transplantation in children. Library preparation (for TCRbeta) was performed with unique molecular identifiers. TCRdb re-analysed the PCR reads in MiXCR, keeping a single row per CDR3 protein. The sample holds 420,000 or so distinct CDR3 sequences, 11% seen once. In germline, CDR1 is SGDLS, CDR2 YYNGEE. This CDR3 has 11 amino acids. The receptor was derived from a human donor who donated a stem cell graft to a child with acute myeloid leukemia. This rearrangement joins TRBV9 to TRBJ2-3; D is perhaps TRBD2 (5 bases). The sequencing here drew on PBMCs from the stem cell graft donor, taken from the stem cell graft. CDR3 DNA: TGTGTGGAGAGGGGCACAGATACGCAGTATTTT. Translated: CVERGTDTQYF.